Sequencing of this T cell receptor (beta chain) was carried out in a study of blood T cell repertoires in COVID-19. Across the whole study: Specimens from acute and convalescent COVID-19 originated in the United States, Italy and Spain. The cDNA or gDNA used as material had been derived from T cells, B-cell-depleted T cells, or PBMCs.

Cohorts were determined from participant-reported clinical history. Recovery among Cohort 3 donors was established by two negative PCRs, clearance, or symptom resolution. This clone was counted only a few times. TCRdb keeps only in-frame clones here, not all; method: immunoSEQ multiplex PCR. In the table there are over 200,000 clones, about 80% of which are singletons. V was trimmed by 3 bases and J by 6 bases, leaving 10 bases between them. CDR1 SGDLS and CDR2 YYNGEE come from the germline V gene. This CDR3 has 13 residues. The specimen sequenced was PBMCs or T cells enriched from blood (not recorded which). The genes are TRBV9 and TRBJ1-5; D gene ambiguous. The receptor comes from a man between 40 and 49 years old who had recovered from COVID-19. This chain's CDR3 is CASSASPLQPQHF. The DNA for the CDR3 is TGTGCCAGCAGCGCCTCCCCCCTTCAGCCCCAGCATTTT.